These 22 T cell receptor beta chains originate from one sample sequenced in a study of blood T cell repertoires in COVID-19. TCRdb keeps only in-frame clones here, not all; method: immunoSEQ multiplex PCR. The table lists about 340,000 clones, 65% to 90% of them singletons. Sequenced input: PBMCs or T cells enriched from blood (not recorded which). These receptors were obtained from a woman aged 40-49 years with acute COVID-19.

The J gene is TRBJ2-1, the V gene TRBV3-1 (or the pseudogene TRBV3-2), with a tentative D call TRBD2 (5 bases). The V end lost 4 bases, the J end lost 4 bases, and 17 bases lay between the germline ends. The CDR3 is 16 residues long. Per germline, CDR1 LGHDT and CDR2 YNNKEL (reference sequence). CDR3 in amino acids: CASSPRAGYGYNEQFF. DNA of the CDR3: TGTGCCAGCAGCCCCCGGGCGGGTTACGGTTACAATGAGCAGTTCTTC.

J is TRBJ1-1 and V is TRBV5-8; D is unresolved. This CDR3 region has 15 residues. Deletions cut 0 bases from V and 0 bases from J, with 9 bases between. Germline CDR1 SGHTS, CDR2 YDEGEE. CDR3 nucleotide sequence: TGTGCCAGCAGCTTGGATCAGGCCATGAACACTGAAGCTTTCTTT. Its protein product is CASSLDQAMNTEAFF.

The chain recombines TRBV7-8 with TRBJ2-5, with D possibly TRBD2 on 6 matching bases. This CDR3 has 11 amino acids. V shed 5 bases and J shed 7 bases, with 8 bases lying between them. The germline V gene encodes CDR1 SGHVS and CDR2 FQNEAQ. DNA for the CDR3: TGTGCCAGCAGCCCCGGGGGGACCCAGTACTTC. Amino acid sequence: CASSPGGTQYF.

V and J are TRBV19 and TRBJ2-7; 8 positions match TRBD1. In germline, CDR1 is LNHDA, CDR2 SQIVND (reference sequence). V was pared by 6 bases and J by 7 bases, with 5 bases of the junction left unmatched. The CDR3 is 12 residues long. The DNA of the CDR3 is TGTGCCAGTAGGCCCGACAGGGGAGAGCAGTACTTC. It is translated as CASRPDRGEQYF. Full variable domain (remainder filled in from reference TRBV19 and TRBJ2-7): DGGITQSPKYLFRKEGQNVTLSCEQNLNHDAMYWYRQDPGQGLRLIYYSQIVNDFQKGDIAEGYSVSREKKESFPLTVTSAQKNPTAFYLCASRPDRGEQYFGPGTRLTVT.

V and J are TRBV2 and TRBJ2-2, with D possibly matching TRBD2 (6 bases). The CDR3 contains 15 residues. The ends were cut back, 6 bases at V and 4 bases at J, with 15 bases in the middle. Germline CDR1 is SNHLY and CDR2 is FYNNEI. This chain's CDR3 is CASRGRTDPTGELFF. The CDR3, as DNA: TGTGCCAGCAGGGGGAGGACTGACCCCACCGGGGAGCTGTTTTTT.

V gene TRBV7-3 combines with J gene TRBJ1-2; D gene uncertain. The CDR3 extends over 13 amino acids. The germline CDR1 and CDR2 sequences are SGHTA and FQGTGA. With 2 bases removed from V and 3 bases from J, the gap between germline ends came to 7 bases. CDR3: CASSLSPDYGYTF. CDR3 coding DNA: TGTGCCAGCAGCTTATCGCCGGACTATGGCTACACCTTC.

The V call is TRBV3-1 (or the pseudogene TRBV3-2), the J call TRBJ1-5; 8 positions agree with TRBD1. The ends lost 2 bases at V and 4 bases at J; junction bases unmatched: 4. This CDR3 region has 15 residues. Germline-derived CDR1 and CDR2 are LGHDT and YNNKEL (reference sequence). This CDR3 reads CASSQMGTGNQPQHF. In DNA form, the CDR3 reads TGTGCCAGCAGCCAAATGGGGACAGGAAATCAGCCCCAGCATTTT.

The V gene is TRBV5-4, the J gene TRBJ1-1; D unresolved. The CDR3 contains 13 residues. Germline V CDR1 and CDR2: SGHNT, YYREEE (reference sequence). V was clipped by 7 bases and J by 4 bases, with 14 bases between them. Here the CDR3 reads CASYLYGSTEAFF. The CDR3 DNA follows: TGTGCCAGCTACCTTTACGGGTCCACTGAAGCTTTCTTT. The whole variable domain, remainder taken from reference TRBV5-4 and TRBJ1-1, is ETGVTQSPTHLIKTRGQQVTLRCSSQSGHNTVSWYQQALGQGPQFIFQYYREEENGRGNFPPRFSGLQFPNYSSELNVNALELDDSALYLCASYLYGSTEAFFGQGTRLTVV.

The rearrangement uses TRBV18 and TRBJ2-3; possibly TRBD1 for D (6 bases). V was cut by 5 bases and J by 2 bases, with 17 bases left in between. Germline V gene lookup returns CDR1 KGHSH and CDR2 LQKENI. This CDR3 spans 16 amino acids. CDR3 amino acids: CASSSQAPGHTDTQYF. As DNA, the CDR3 is TGTGCCAGCTCATCGCAAGCCCCGGGACACACAGATACGCAGTATTTT.

V and J are TRBV14 and TRBJ1-2; D is ambiguous. The germline V gene has CDR1 SGHDN and CDR2 FVKESK. The CDR3 totals 13 residues. V gave up 0 bases and J gave up 7 bases, with 9 bases separating them. CDR3 nucleotide sequence: TGTGCCAGCAGCCAAGATTTGACGGGTGGCTACACCTTC. It translates to CASSQDLTGGYTF.

This chain links TRBV2 with TRBJ2-7, with D maybe TRBD2 (5 bases). The CDR3 length is 11 residues. Trimming took off 7 bases at V and 7 bases at J, with 11 bases between the two ends. Germline lookup yields CDR1 SNHLY and CDR2 FYNNEI. Here the CDR3 DNA reads TGTGCCAGCAAAGAGCCGGGGGAGCAGTACTTC. This gives the protein CASKEPGEQYF.

The chain links TRBV6-6 to TRBJ1-2; 10 bases match TRBD1. V dropped 5 bases and J dropped 4; count of bases not matched to a gene: 4. Per germline, CDR1 MNHNY and CDR2 SVGAGI (reference sequence). The length of the CDR3 is 14 residues. The DNA of the CDR3 is TGTGCCAGCAGTACTGGGACAGGGGCCTATGGCTACACCTTC. This sequence encodes CASSTGTGAYGYTF.

This rearrangement joins TRBV6-2 or TRBV6-3 to TRBJ2-1; tentatively, D is TRBD1 (6 bases). CDR3 length: 15 amino acids. Trimming stripped 3 bases from V and 4 bases from J, with 13 bases between. CDR1 is MNHEY and CDR2 is SVGEGT in the germline V gene. In DNA, the CDR3 is TGTGCCAGCAGTTATGCCACAGGGCCTTACAATGAGCAGTTCTTC. This sequence encodes CASSYATGPYNEQFF.

This chain uses TRBV6-2 or TRBV6-3 with TRBJ1-5; D uncertain. The CDR3 is 13 residues long. Looked up from germline, CDR1 is MNHEY and CDR2 is SVGEGT. V was cut by 6 bases and J by 0 bases, with 6 bases left in between. The CDR3 spells CASSPYSNQPQHF. The CDR3, as DNA: TGTGCCAGCAGCCCTTATAGCAATCAGCCCCAGCATTTT.

This chain links TRBV7-9 with TRBJ1-1; no definite D call. Germline V gives CDR1 SEHNR, CDR2 FQNEAQ (reference sequence). Trimming removed 2 bases at V and 7 bases at J, with 11 bases between. This CDR3 region has 13 residues. CDR3 residues: CASSLLSVNEAFF. DNA of the CDR3: TGTGCCAGCAGCTTATTATCGGTAAATGAAGCTTTCTTT. The variable domain in full, with the rest retrieved from reference TRBV7-9 and TRBJ1-1, is DTGVSQNPRHKITKRGQNVTFRCDPISEHNRLYWYRQTLGQGPEFLTYFQNEAQLEKSRLLSDRFSAERPKGSFSTLEIQRTEQGDSAMYLCASSLLSVNEAFFGQGTRLTVV.

For the CDR3, the DNA is TGTGCCAGTAGTCGTAGATCAGATACGCAGTATTTT. Amino acids: CASSRRSDTQYF. The rearrangement joins TRBV19 to TRBJ2-3; D is undetermined. The V gene lost 5 bases and the J gene lost 4 bases, with 7 bases spanning the gap. The CDR3 spans 12 residues. Germline lookup yields CDR1 LNHDA and CDR2 SQIVND (reference sequence).

The chain couples TRBV9 to TRBJ2-1; 13 bases are shared with TRBD2. CDR1 SGDLS and CDR2 YYNGEE come from the germline V gene. The CDR3 totals 18 residues. The V gene end was trimmed by 2 bases and the J gene end by 0 bases; junction bases not matched to a gene: 5. The CDR3 is CASSVAGLAGSSYNEQFF. As DNA, the CDR3 is TGTGCCAGCAGCGTTGCGGGACTAGCGGGGAGCTCCTACAATGAGCAGTTCTTC.

This clone was observed once. The chain employs TRBV6-5 and TRBJ2-7, with 7 bases lining up with TRBD2. The CDR3 extends over 15 amino acids. Germline V gene sequence: CDR1 MNHEY, CDR2 SVGAGI. After removal of 2 bases from V and 7 bases from J, the junction contained 11 bases not matched to a gene. The CDR3 loop reads CASSYKAGALGEQYF. The CDR3 DNA follows: TGTGCCAGCAGTTACAAGGCGGGAGCGCTGGGGGAGCAGTACTTC.

V usage is TRBV4-2 and J usage is TRBJ1-6, with 9 bases aligning to TRBD1. CDR1 and CDR2 from the germline V gene are LGHNA and YNFKEQ. With V trimmed by 4 bases and J by 7 bases, 5 bases remained unmatched. CDR3 length: 15 residues. CDR3 nucleotides: TGTGCCAGCAGCCCGACGGGACAGGGAAATTCACCCCTCCACTTT. It is translated as CASSPTGQGNSPLHF.

This rearrangement joins TRBV18 to TRBJ2-1; TRBD1 matches 8 bases. The CDR3 is 16 amino acids. V dropped 4 bases and J dropped 5; count of bases not matched to a gene: 10. Germline CDR1 reads KGHSH; CDR2 reads LQKENI. The CDR3 spells CASSQNRDRSNNEQFF. Written as DNA, the CDR3 is TGTGCCAGCTCACAAAACCGGGACAGGTCTAACAATGAGCAGTTCTTC.

The CDR3 DNA follows: TGCGCCAGCAGCCCCATACAGGGATTAGGCTACACCTTC. It translates to CASSPIQGLGYTF. The chain has TRBV5-1 and TRBJ1-2; possible D gene TRBD1, 6 bases. This CDR3 comprises 13 residues. V shed 4 bases and J shed 8 bases, with 15 bases lying between them. CDR1 and CDR2 from the germline V gene are SGHRS and YFSETQ.

V is TRBV7-9 and J is TRBJ1-1; D remains ambiguous. Germline CDR1 and CDR2: SEHNR and FQNEAQ (reference sequence). This CDR3 contains 13 residues. V was trimmed by 5 bases and J by 0 bases, leaving 7 bases between them. This chain's CDR3 is CASSTVVNTEAFF. CDR3 sequence (DNA): TGTGCCAGCAGCACGGTCGTGAACACTGAAGCTTTCTTT.